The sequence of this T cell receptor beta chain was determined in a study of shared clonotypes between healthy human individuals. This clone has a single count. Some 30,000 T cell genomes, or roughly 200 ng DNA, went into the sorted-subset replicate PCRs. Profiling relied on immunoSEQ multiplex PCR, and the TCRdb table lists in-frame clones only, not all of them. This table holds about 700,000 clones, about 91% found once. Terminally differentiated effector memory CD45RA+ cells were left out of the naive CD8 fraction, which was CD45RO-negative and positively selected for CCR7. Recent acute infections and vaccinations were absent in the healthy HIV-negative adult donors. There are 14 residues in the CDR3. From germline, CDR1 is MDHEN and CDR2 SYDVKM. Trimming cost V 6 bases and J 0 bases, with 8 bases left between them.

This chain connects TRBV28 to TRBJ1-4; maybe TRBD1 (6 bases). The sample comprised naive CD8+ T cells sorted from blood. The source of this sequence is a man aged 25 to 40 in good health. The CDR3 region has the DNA TGTGCCAGCAGGAGGGGGGCAACTAATGAAAAACTGTTTTTT. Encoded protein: CASRRGATNEKLFF.